Detailed here is one T cell receptor beta chain. The assay was immunoSEQ multiplex PCR, and TCRdb's table has in-frame clones only and misses some. The sample has around 60,000 clones; around 90% are singletons. These data are taken from a study of blood T cell repertoires in COVID-19. Overall study context: The study drew acute and convalescent COVID-19 samples from the United States, Italy and Spain. From T cells, B-cell-depleted T cells, or PBMCs came the material, which was cDNA or gDNA.

The CDR3 is 15 amino acids. V lost 4 bases to trimming and J lost 6 bases; unmatched junction nucleotides: 3. CDR1 and CDR2 from the germline V gene are SGDLS and YYNGEE. The clonotype originates from a man aged 55 to 70 with active COVID-19. Material: peripheral blood. V gene TRBV9 combines with J gene TRBJ2-1, with 14 bases identical to TRBD2. This chain's CDR3 is CASSRTSGGLNEQFF. The CDR3 region has the DNA TGTGCCAGCAGCCGGACTAGCGGGGGGCTCAATGAGCAGTTCTTC.